One and the same sample provided the 27 T cell receptor beta chains below, sequenced in a study of OX40 agonist ivuxolimab in advanced cancers. The assay was immunoSEQ multiplex PCR, and TCRdb's table has in-frame clones only and misses some. The sample contains tens of thousands of clones, over 80% of which appear only once. The material was CD4+ or CD8+ T cells sorted from blood, obtained in a trial of the OX40 agonist ivuxolimab. These receptors were taken from an adult with an advanced solid tumor such as melanoma, head and neck, liver or kidney cancer.

The chain recombines TRBV6-5 with TRBJ2-1, with 7 bases lining up with TRBD2. CDR1 and CDR2 from the germline V gene are MNHEY and SVGAGI. V shed 0 bases and J 6 bases; nucleotides not matched to a gene: 5. The CDR3 is made up of 15 amino acids. The CDR3 region is CASSYSALAINEQFF. The CDR3 bases are TGTGCCAGCAGTTACTCGGCACTAGCGATCAATGAGCAGTTCTTC.

The count of this clone is one. This rearrangement joins TRBV5-6 to TRBJ2-3; D is ambiguous. Trimming shortened V by 1 base and J by 2 bases, and 8 bases separated the two germline ends. Looked up from germline, CDR1 is SGHDT and CDR2 is YYEEEE. The CDR3 runs to 14 residues. CDR3 in DNA: TGTGCCAGCAGCTTGAAAGCTCTCACAGATACGCAGTATTTT. The encoded protein is CASSLKALTDTQYF.

This chain connects TRBV7-8 to TRBJ2-4, with D perhaps matching TRBD2 (5 bases). The germline V gene has CDR1 SGHVS and CDR2 FQNEAQ. This CDR3 has 16 residues. The germline V and J ends were trimmed by 1 base and 0 bases, with 10 bases remaining between them. Written as DNA, the CDR3 is TGTGCCAGCAGCTTAGTCACTAGTGGAGCCAAAAACATTCAGTACTTC. It specifies CASSLVTSGAKNIQYF.

The chain uses TRBV4-3 and TRBJ1-1, with TRBD1 as a possible D gene (6 bases). V dropped 3 bases and J dropped 4 bases, with 12 bases sitting between them. The CDR3 is 14 residues long. Germline loops: CDR1 LGHNA, CDR2 YSLEER. The CDR3 nucleotides are TGCGCCAGCAGCCATGGACAGCGGGTCACTGAAGCTTTCTTT. It yields the protein CASSHGQRVTEAFF.

This clone was detected a few times. The chain is built from TRBV6-1 and TRBJ2-3, with D perhaps assigned TRBD1 or TRBD2 (5 bases each). The germline CDR1 and CDR2 sequences are MNHNS and SASEGT. The V gene lost 0 bases and the J gene lost 1 base, with 8 bases spanning the gap. The CDR3 runs 15 residues. CDR3 DNA sequence: TGTGCCAGCAGTGAAGCGCAGGGAGGCACAGATACGCAGTATTTT. Its translation: CASSEAQGGTDTQYF.

V is TRBV13 and J is TRBJ2-1, with 7 bases fitting TRBD1. The CDR3 has 14 residues. With 5 bases clipped from V and 7 bases from J, the junction kept 8 bases outside the gene matches. Germline assignment: CDR1 PRHDT and CDR2 FYEKMQ (reference sequence). CDR3 sequence reads: CASSPRQGYNEQFF. The CDR3 nucleotides read TGTGCCAGCAGCCCCCGACAGGGCTATAATGAGCAGTTCTTC.

The CDR3 region is CASSFYEQYF. CDR3 DNA: TGTGCCAGCAGCTTCTACGAGCAGTACTTC. V and J are TRBV5-8 and TRBJ2-7, with D unclear. Germline V gives CDR1 SGHTS, CDR2 YDEGEE. Trimming took off 2 bases at V and 3 bases at J, with 0 bases between the two ends. This CDR3 comprises 10 residues.

This chain links TRBV4-2 with TRBJ2-7; D gene ambiguous. Germline V gene lookup returns CDR1 LGHNA and CDR2 YNFKEQ. The CDR3 loop spans 13 amino acids. Trimming pared 0 bases from V and 4 bases from J, leaving 7 bases between. The CDR3 is CASSQDLGYEQYF. DNA for the CDR3: TGTGCCAGCAGCCAAGATCTGGGGTACGAGCAGTACTTC.

The rearrangement uses TRBV27 and TRBJ2-1; D is possibly TRBD2 (6 bases). With 5 bases removed from V and 9 bases from J, the gap between germline ends came to 14 bases. The CDR3 sequence is 13 residues long. Looked up from germline, CDR1 is MNHEY and CDR2 is SMNVEV (reference sequence). The CDR3 DNA follows: TGTGCCAGCAGTGAAGCGGGTAGCGCTGAGCAGTTCTTC. Protein: CASSEAGSAEQFF.

This rearrangement joins TRBV11-2 to TRBJ2-7, with 14 bases that match TRBD2. This CDR3 comprises 17 residues. The V segment lost 1 base and the J segment 6 bases; nucleotides outside the gene matches: 8. CDR1 SGHAT and CDR2 FQNNGV come from the germline V gene. In nucleotides, the CDR3 is TGTGCCAGCAGCTTAGGGGGGACTAGCGGGAGTGCGGGCGAGCAGTACTTC. Translating gives CASSLGGTSGSAGEQYF. The whole variable domain, filled in from reference TRBV11-2 and TRBJ2-7, reads EAGVAQSPRYKIIEKRQSVAFWCNPISGHATLYWYQQILGQGPKLLIQFQNNGVVDDSQLPKDRFSAERLKGVDSTLKIQPAKLEDSAVYLCASSLGGTSGSAGEQYFGPGTRLTVT.

This sequence joins TRBV29-1 and TRBJ2-7; 14 bases are a match to TRBD2. V lost 4 bases and J lost 8; bases outside the gene matches: 7. The CDR3 is made up of 14 amino acids. CDR1 and CDR2 (germline): SQVTM, ANQGSEA. The CDR3 loop is CSVGGTSGSSKQYF. In DNA, the CDR3 is TGCAGCGTTGGAGGGACTAGCGGGAGTTCGAAGCAGTACTTC.

The chain employs TRBV9 and TRBJ2-3; 9 bases line up with TRBD2. Germline assignment: CDR1 SGDLS and CDR2 YYNGEE. J was trimmed by 0 bases and V by 3 bases; bases with no gene match: 11. This CDR3 is 18 amino acids long. The chain's CDR3 is CASSATRTSETSTDTQYF. In DNA form, the CDR3 reads TGTGCCAGCAGCGCGACTCGGACTAGCGAGACTAGCACAGATACGCAGTATTTT.

The chain carries TRBV27 and TRBJ1-2; no clear D. The V gene lost 6 bases and the J gene lost 2 bases, with 10 bases spanning the gap. The CDR3 loop spans 13 amino acids. Looked up from germline, CDR1 is MNHEY and CDR2 is SMNVEV (reference sequence). The CDR3 nucleotides are TGTGCCAGCAGCATGCGGTCCAACTATGGCTACACCTTC. Amino acids: CASSMRSNYGYTF.

The chain joins TRBV5-6 to TRBJ2-5; D is uncertain. Germline CDR1 and CDR2: SGHDT and YYEEEE. The V end lost 4 bases, the J end lost 4 bases, and 14 bases lay between the germline ends. The CDR3 extends over 14 amino acids. As DNA, the CDR3 is TGTGCCAGCAGCATAGGACCCCCCCGAGAGACCCAGTACTTC. Translating gives CASSIGPPRETQYF.

This CDR3 is CASSLRAGHGDTQYF. The CDR3 DNA reads TGTGCCAGCAGTTTACGGGCAGGCCACGGAGATACGCAGTATTTT. The chain links TRBV28 to TRBJ2-3; D not certain. V lost 2 bases, J lost 5 bases, and 14 bases lay in between. The CDR3 is 15 amino acids. Germline V gene data show CDR1 as MDHEN and CDR2 as SYDVKM.

The rearrangement links TRBV28 to TRBJ1-2, with TRBD1 matching 9 bases. V shed 4 bases, J shed 8 bases, and the junction held 17 bases outside the gene matches. The V gene's germline CDR1 is MDHEN and CDR2 SYDVKM. The length of the CDR3 is 17 residues. The CDR3 sequence: CASSSLTGGRSLRGYTF. CDR3 nucleotide sequence: TGTGCCAGCAGTTCCTTGACAGGGGGACGGAGTCTTCGAGGCTACACCTTC.

CDR3 loop: CASSLRDRVPIGEKLFF. The CDR3 DNA reads TGTGCCAGCAGCTTAAGGGACAGGGTCCCAATCGGGGAAAAACTGTTTTTT. V and J are TRBV13 and TRBJ1-4; 9 nucleotides agree with TRBD1. The ends lost 2 bases at V and 8 bases at J; junction bases unmatched: 12. The CDR3 spans 17 residues. Germline values: CDR1 PRHDT, CDR2 FYEKMQ (reference sequence).

The V gene is TRBV7-9, the J gene TRBJ2-2; D not certain. Between the trimmed V and J ends, which lost 4 bases and 3 bases, there was a span of 9 bases. The CDR3 extends over 14 amino acids. Germline V CDR1 and CDR2: SEHNR, FQNEAQ (reference sequence). CDR3 coding DNA: TGTGCCAGCAGCTCACGACGGCACACCGGGGAGCTGTTTTTT. Translating it yields CASSSRRHTGELFF.

This chain joins TRBV5-6 and TRBJ2-7; 7 bases are shared with TRBD2. CDR3 length equals 14 residues. Trimming cost V 2 bases and J 2 bases; bases outside gene matches: 4. Germline assignment: CDR1 SGHDT and CDR2 YYEEEE. The CDR3 reads CASSFASGTYEQYF. CDR3 in DNA: TGTGCCAGCAGCTTCGCTAGCGGAACCTACGAGCAGTACTTC. The entire variable domain, with the rest obtained from reference TRBV5-6 and TRBJ2-7, is as follows: DAGVTQSPTHLIKTRGQQVTLRCSPKSGHDTVSWYQQALGQGPQFIFQYYEEEERQRGNFPDRFSGHQFPNYSSELNVNALLLGDSALYLCASSFASGTYEQYFGPGTRLTVT.

This clone was observed once. V usage is TRBV7-9 and J usage is TRBJ1-2; TRBD1 agrees at 7 bases. V lost 5 bases and J lost 4; bases outside the gene matches: 10. Germline CDR1 SEHNR, CDR2 FQNEAQ (reference sequence). The CDR3 is 15 residues long. The CDR3 DNA sequence: TGTGCCAGCAGCCTAGGGACAGCGCTAATCTATGGCTACACCTTC. Translated, it gives CASSLGTALIYGYTF.

The chain employs TRBV7-2 and TRBJ2-1; the D gene is possibly TRBD2 (6 bases). Germline values: CDR1 SGHTA, CDR2 FQGNSA. V lost 1 base and J 5 bases, leaving 9 bases between the germline ends. The CDR3 is 14 residues long. CDR3 sequence (DNA): TGTGCCAGCAGCTTAGGGGACTGGGACAATGAGCAGTTCTTC. Residues: CASSLGDWDNEQFF. The full variable domain, with the rest looked up from reference TRBV7-2 and TRBJ2-1, is GAGVSQSPSNKVTEKGKDVELRCDPISGHTALYWYRQSLGQGLEFLIYFQGNSAPDKSGLPSDRFSAERTGGSVSTLTIQRTQQEDSAVYLCASSLGDWDNEQFFGPGTRLTVL.

This chain links TRBV19 with TRBJ1-2; D unclear. Germline CDR1 is LNHDA and CDR2 is SQIVND (reference sequence). The CDR3 is 17 amino acids. The ends were cut back, 5 bases at V and 5 bases at J, with 24 bases in the middle. The CDR3 region has the DNA TGTGCCAGTAGTCCTTCGGGAAGGGTCTATACTCCTTATGGCTACACCTTC. It translates to CASSPSGRVYTPYGYTF.

This chain uses TRBV21-1 with TRBJ1-5. TRBV21-1 corresponds to a pseudogene. The CDR3 contains 16 residues. CDR3 nucleotide sequence: TGTGCCAGCAGCAAAAGGCTCTGCGGTAGCAATCAGCCCCAGCATTTT. Translating gives CASSKRLCGSNQPQHF.

The chain's CDR3 is CASRVEGLAEPDEQFF. The CDR3 DNA is TGTGCCAGCAGGGTTGAAGGCCTAGCGGAGCCGGATGAGCAGTTCTTC. This chain connects TRBV2 to TRBJ2-1, with 7 bases that match TRBD2. Germline values: CDR1 SNHLY, CDR2 FYNNEI. The CDR3 sequence is 16 residues long. Trimming removed 6 bases from V and 8 bases from J; junction bases left unmatched: 16.

The rearrangement links TRBV10-3 to TRBJ2-3, with 8 bases that match TRBD2. V gave up 10 bases and J gave up 2 bases; unmatched junction bases: 5. The CDR3 sequence is 13 residues long. Germline V gene sequence: CDR1 ENHRY, CDR2 SYGVKD. CDR3 residues: CATGGGDTDTQYF. CDR3 nucleotide sequence: TGTGCCACCGGGGGGGGAGACACAGATACGCAGTATTTT.

Concerning this clone itself: At one end, the junction sequence differs from germline, possibly due to a read error. The V and J genes are TRBV6-5 and TRBJ2-2, with 8 bases lining up with TRBD1. The CDR3 is 12 residues long. Germline V gene sequence: CDR1 MNHEY, CDR2 SVGAGI. Here the CDR3 reads CASSYSRTGLVF. The CDR3 coding sequence is TGTGCCAGCAGTTACTCGAGGACAGGGCTGGTTTTT.

The chain uses TRBV7-6 and TRBJ2-1; 9 positions agree with TRBD2. CDR3 length: 15 residues. The trim removed 6 bases at V and 1 base at J, leaving 4 bases unmatched. The germline V gene has CDR1 SGHVS and CDR2 FNYEAQ. Here the CDR3 DNA reads TGTGCCAGCAGTGTAGCGGGAGAGTCCTACAATGAGCAGTTCTTC. As protein: CASSVAGESYNEQFF.